Following are 10 T cell receptor beta chains from one sample sequenced in a study of cytomegalovirus exposure and HLA in healthy donors. PCR used 60 Vbeta primers and 13 Jbeta primers. The repertoire was sequenced with immunoSEQ multiplex PCR; TCRdb's copy has only in-frame clones and lacks some. The data show about 200,000 clones, 85% seen once. The material sequenced was PBMCs. The receptors originated from a woman in her 50s in good health and CMV-seronegative.

The rearrangement joins TRBV19 to TRBJ2-1; 10 nucleotides match TRBD2. This CDR3 contains 16 residues. V lost 7 bases, J lost 1 base, and 7 bases stayed unmatched. CDR1 is LNHDA, CDR2 SQIVND, per germline (reference sequence). DNA of the CDR3: TGTGCCAGTACCCGCCTAGCGGGGGATTCCTACAATGAGCAGTTCTTC. Protein product: CASTRLAGDSYNEQFF.

The chain joins TRBV28 to TRBJ1-5; D uncertain. The CDR3 is 14 residues long. The germline V gene has CDR1 MDHEN and CDR2 SYDVKM. The V end lost 7 bases, the J end lost 4 bases, and 14 bases lay between the germline ends. The chain's CDR3 is CASNIAVGNQPQHF. CDR3 DNA: TGTGCCAGCAATATCGCGGTTGGTAATCAGCCCCAGCATTTT.

CDR3 region: CASTESTNYGYTF. In nucleotides, the CDR3 is TGTGCCAGCACCGAATCTACTAACTATGGCTACACCTTC. The gene calls are TRBV6-1 and TRBJ1-2, with D uncertain. Looked up from germline, CDR1 is MNHNS and CDR2 is SASEGT. Trimming pared 7 bases from V and 0 bases from J, leaving 9 bases between. The CDR3 totals 13 residues.

The V call is TRBV7-2, the J call TRBJ2-3, with TRBD1 as a possible D gene (6 bases). The CDR3 is made up of 15 amino acids. Trimming removed 4 bases at V and 0 bases at J, with 11 bases between. CDR1 SGHTA and CDR2 FQGNSA come from the germline V gene. The CDR3 DNA reads TGTGCCAGCAGCTCCAGGGGAACTAGCACAGATACGCAGTATTTT. Translated: CASSSRGTSTDTQYF.

The V call is TRBV11-2, the J call TRBJ1-2, with D possibly being TRBD1 (6 bases). The CDR3 loop spans 17 amino acids. V shed 2 bases and J shed 0 bases, with 16 bases lying between them. CDR1 and CDR2 (germline): SGHAT, FQNNGV. CDR3 nucleotide sequence: TGTGCCAGCAGCTTAACCCGAGCAGGGGCGACTAACTATGGCTACACCTTC. Translation gives CASSLTRAGATNYGYTF.

This chain uses TRBV19 with TRBJ2-3; D gene ambiguous. Germline lookup yields CDR1 LNHDA and CDR2 SQIVND (reference sequence). The CDR3 is made up of 13 amino acids. Trimming pared 7 bases from V and 1 base from J, leaving 9 bases between. CDR3 protein: CASNPRGTDTQYF. CDR3 coding DNA: TGTGCCAGTAACCCTCGGGGCACAGATACGCAGTATTTT.

The rearrangement links TRBV28 to TRBJ2-3; 11 bases match TRBD2. V dropped 5 bases and J dropped 9; count of bases not matched to a gene: 13. Germline CDR1 and CDR2: MDHEN and SYDVKM. The CDR3 sequence is 16 residues long. The CDR3 nucleotides are TGTGCCAGCAGTATATTAGCGGGAGGGCCACCCTCAACGCAGTATTTT. It translates to CASSILAGGPPSTQYF. The full variable domain, rest sourced from reference TRBV28 and TRBJ2-3, is DVKVTQSSRYLVKRTGEKVFLECVQDMDHENMFWYRQDPGLGLRLIYFSYDVKMKEKGDIPEGYSVSREKKERFSLILESASTNQTSMYLCASSILAGGPPSTQYFGPGTRLTVL.

This clone showed up just once. Germline is not matched at one junction end, which may reflect a read error. The V gene is TRBV19, the J gene TRBJ1-1; D is unresolved. CDR1 and CDR2 from the germline V gene are LNHDA and SQIVND (reference sequence). There are 11 residues in the CDR3. The CDR3 DNA sequence: TGTGCCATCGCGTCGTGGGAGAACATCGAGTTT. It translates to CAIASWENIEF.

V and J are TRBV19 and TRBJ2-2, with D possibly TRBD2 on 6 matching bases. The CDR3 length is 13 residues. Germline-derived CDR1 and CDR2 are LNHDA and SQIVND (reference sequence). The V and J ends lost 7 bases and 7 bases respectively, with 13 bases between them. The CDR3 spells CASKEGAGGELFF. The DNA of the CDR3 is TGTGCCAGTAAGGAGGGAGCGGGCGGGGAGCTGTTTTTT.

This clone is a singleton in its sample. The chain carries TRBV11-2 and TRBJ2-1, with D possibly being TRBD1 (6 bases). The CDR3 is 14 residues long. The V gene's germline CDR1 is SGHAT and CDR2 FQNNGV. Trimming left V 5 bases short and J 6 bases short, with 14 bases between. In DNA, the CDR3 is TGTGCCAGCAGCCCCTACGGACAGATCAATGAGCAGTTCTTC. As protein: CASSPYGQINEQFF. Full variable domain (outside the CDR3, taken from reference TRBV11-2 and TRBJ2-1): EAGVAQSPRYKIIEKRQSVAFWCNPISGHATLYWYQQILGQGPKLLIQFQNNGVVDDSQLPKDRFSAERLKGVDSTLKIQPAKLEDSAVYLCASSPYGQINEQFFGPGTRLTVL.